The clone carrying this T cell receptor (beta chain) has at least ten counts. The sample comes from a study of T cells after yellow fever vaccination. Turning to the study itself: The authors sorted the EM, EMRA, CM and Tscm memory subsets using CD3, CD45RA, CCR7 and CD95.

In germline, CDR1 is SGHAT, CDR2 FQNNGV. The length of the CDR3 is 16 residues. The V gene lost 3 bases and the J gene lost 4 bases, with 18 bases spanning the gap. Findings and limits, study-wide: Weaker overall was a secondary response that nonetheless peaked faster, on day 5 versus 15.

A process of 5'RACE template switching, which added a universal primer site and UMIs, was used to make TCR cDNA. From the 5' RACE reads, TCRdb called clonotypes with MiXCR, one entry per CDR3 protein. The sample consists of about 4,500 distinct CDR3 sequences, around 8% of them appearing once. Sequenced material: PBMCs, either bulk or a sorted T-cell subset (CD4+, CD8+, memory, or dextramer-sorted; not recorded which), taken roughly 47 days after the first yellow fever vaccination. The chain combines TRBV11-2 with TRBJ1-1, with D unclear. The source of this sequence is a man younger than 30 who received the YFV17D yellow fever vaccine. CDR3 nucleotide sequence: TGTGCCAGCAGCTTCCCCCCTAGGCGAGTTTTCACTGAAGCTTTCTTT. Translated, it gives CASSFPPRRVFTEAFF.